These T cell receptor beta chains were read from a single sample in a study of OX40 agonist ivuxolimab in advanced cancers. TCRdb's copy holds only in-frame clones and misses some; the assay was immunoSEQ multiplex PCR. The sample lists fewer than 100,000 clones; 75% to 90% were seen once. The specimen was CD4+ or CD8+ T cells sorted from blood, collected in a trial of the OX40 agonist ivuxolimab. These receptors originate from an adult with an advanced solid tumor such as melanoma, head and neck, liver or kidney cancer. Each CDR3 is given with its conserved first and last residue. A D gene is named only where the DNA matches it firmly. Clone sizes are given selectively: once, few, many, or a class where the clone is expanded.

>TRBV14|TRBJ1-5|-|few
TGTGCCAGCAGCCAAGGAGGGGGCAATCAGCCCCAGCATTTT
CASSQGGGNQPQHF
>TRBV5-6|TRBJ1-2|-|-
TGTGCCAGCAGCTCCTTCTATGGGGGAAGGGGCTACACCTTC
CASSSFYGGRGYTF
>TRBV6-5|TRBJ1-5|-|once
TGTGCCAGCAGACGTCAGGAATATAGCAATCAGCCCCAGCATTTT
CASRRQEYSNQPQHF
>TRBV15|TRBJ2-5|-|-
TGTGCCACCAGCAGAGGAAGGCTAGCCTATGAGACCCAGTACTTC
CATSRGRLAYETQYF
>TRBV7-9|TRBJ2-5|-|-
TGTGCCAGCAGCTTAGGACGGGGGACCGAGACCCAGTACTTC
CASSLGRGTETQYF
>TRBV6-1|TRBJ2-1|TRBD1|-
TGTGCCAGCAGTGAAGCGGCATTCCCGGGACAGGGTACCAATGAGCAGTTCTTC
CASSEAAFPGQGTNEQFF
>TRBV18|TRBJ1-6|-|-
TGTGCCAGCTCACCACAGCTAGGGTGGATTACTTCCGATAATTCACCCCTCCACTTT
CASSPQLGWITSDNSPLHF
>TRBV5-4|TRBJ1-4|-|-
TGTGCCAGCAGCTCGGGAGGGGGTAGAGATGAAAAACTGTTTTTT
CASSSGGGRDEKLFF
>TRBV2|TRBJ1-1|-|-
TGTGCCAGCAGGCTTAGAGGGCCGGGGATGATGAACACTGAAGCTTTCTTT
CASRLRGPGMMNTEAFF
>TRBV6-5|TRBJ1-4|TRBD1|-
TGTGCCAGCAGTCGGGACAGGGATGAAAAACTGTTTTTT
CASSRDRDEKLFF
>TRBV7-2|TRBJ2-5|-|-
TGTGCCAGCAGCGTAAGGCCGCCAGGTGTGACCCAGTACTTC
CASSVRPPGVTQYF
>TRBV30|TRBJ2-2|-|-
TGTGCCTGGAGTGTACGGGACTTGAACACCGGGGAGCTGTTTTTT
CAWSVRDLNTGELFF
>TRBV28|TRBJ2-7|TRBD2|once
TGTGCCAGCAGTTTTCTTGGCGGGAGTATATACGAGCAGTACTTC
CASSFLGGSIYEQYF
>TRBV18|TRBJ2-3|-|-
TGTGCCAGCTCACCACCGGGAGAACCAGATACGCAGTATTTT
CASSPPGEPDTQYF
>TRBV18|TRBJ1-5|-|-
TGTGCCAGCTCCCCGAACGGGCTGAGCAATCAGCCCCAGCATTTT
CASSPNGLSNQPQHF
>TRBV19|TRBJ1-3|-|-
TGTGCCGAGACGGACTGCAGCTCTGGAAACACCATATATTTT
CAETDCSSGNTIYF
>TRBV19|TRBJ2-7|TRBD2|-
TGTGCCAGTAAGGGACTAGCGTCGTACGAGCAGTACTTC
CASKGLASYEQYF